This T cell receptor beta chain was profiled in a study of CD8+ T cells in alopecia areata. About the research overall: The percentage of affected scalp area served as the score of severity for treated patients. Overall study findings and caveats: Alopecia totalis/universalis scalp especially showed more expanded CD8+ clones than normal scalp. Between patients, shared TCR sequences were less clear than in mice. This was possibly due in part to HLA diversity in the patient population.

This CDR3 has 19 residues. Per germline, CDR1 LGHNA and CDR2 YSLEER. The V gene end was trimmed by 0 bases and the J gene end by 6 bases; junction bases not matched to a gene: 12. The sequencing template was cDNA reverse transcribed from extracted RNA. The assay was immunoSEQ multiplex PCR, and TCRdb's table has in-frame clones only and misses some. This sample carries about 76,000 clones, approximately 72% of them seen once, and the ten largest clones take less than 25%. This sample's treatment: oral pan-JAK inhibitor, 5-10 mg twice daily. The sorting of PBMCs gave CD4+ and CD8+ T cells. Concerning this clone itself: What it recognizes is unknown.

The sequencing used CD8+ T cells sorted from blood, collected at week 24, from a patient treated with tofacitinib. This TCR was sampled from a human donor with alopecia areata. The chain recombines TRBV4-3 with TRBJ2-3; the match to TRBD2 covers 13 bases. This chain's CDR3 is CASSQDGFTSGGAEDTQYF. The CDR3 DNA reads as TGCGCCAGCAGCCAAGATGGTTTCACTAGCGGGGGGGCCGAGGATACGCAGTATTTT.